These 29 T cell receptor beta chains originate from one sample sequenced in a study of shared clonotypes between healthy human individuals. TCRdb's copy holds only in-frame clones and misses some; the assay was immunoSEQ multiplex PCR. Among roughly 2.5 million clones listed, more than 90% were seen once. Sequencing was carried out using naive CD4+ T cells sorted from blood. Subset specified: CD45RA+ positively selected. The origin of the receptors is a man younger than 35 in good health.

The V and J genes are TRBV5-1 and TRBJ2-7; D is ambiguous. The CDR3 loop spans 14 amino acids. With 0 bases removed from V and 2 bases from J, the gap between germline ends came to 9 bases. Germline assignment: CDR1 SGHRS and CDR2 YFSETQ. The CDR3: CASSLAGLPYEQYF. CDR3 nucleotides: TGCGCCAGCAGCTTGGCCGGGCTACCCTACGAGCAGTACTTC. Looking up the rest from reference TRBV5-1 and TRBJ2-7 gives the full variable domain: KAGVTQTPRYLIKTRGQQVTLSCSPISGHRSVSWYQQTPGQGLQFLFEYFSETQRNKGNFPGRFSGRQFSNSRSEMNVSTLELGDSALYLCASSLAGLPYEQYFGPGTRLTVT.

V is TRBV10-1 and J is TRBJ2-2; D is ambiguous. The CDR3 has 14 amino acids. Trimming left V 2 bases short and J 4 bases short, with 8 bases between. The germline gives CDR1 WNHNN, CDR2 SYGVQD (reference sequence). This CDR3 is CASSEGRFTGELFF. The DNA for the CDR3 is TGCGCCAGCAGTGAGGGCAGGTTCACCGGGGAGCTGTTTTTT.

The CDR3 DNA reads TGTGCCAGCAGCTTAACGGCGAAGGGAAACGAGCAGTACTTC. It encodes CASSLTAKGNEQYF. The chain recombines TRBV7-3 with TRBJ2-7; D is ambiguous. This CDR3 region has 14 residues. The ends were cut back, 0 bases at V and 5 bases at J, with 11 bases in the middle. Germline CDR1 reads SGHTA; CDR2 reads FQGTGA.

This clone was observed once. The V gene is TRBV7-2, the J gene TRBJ2-1; TRBD1 matches 8 bases. V shed 5 bases, J shed 6 bases, and the junction held 12 bases outside the gene matches. The CDR3 contains 16 residues. Germline CDR1 is SGHTA and CDR2 is FQGNSA. The CDR3: CASSPQPGQELNEQFF. The CDR3 DNA is TGTGCCAGCAGCCCCCAGCCGGGACAGGAGCTCAATGAGCAGTTCTTC.

V and J are TRBV9 and TRBJ1-1; 11 bases fit TRBD1. CDR1 is SGDLS, CDR2 YYNGEE, per germline. Trimming took 0 bases from V and 0 from J; bases not matched to a gene: 7. The CDR3 extends over 18 amino acids. The CDR3 loop is CASSVATGTGGMNTEAFF. The CDR3 nucleotides read TGTGCCAGCAGCGTAGCGACCGGGACAGGGGGTATGAACACTGAAGCTTTCTTT. The complete variable domain, with remaining parts taken from reference TRBV9 and TRBJ1-1, reads DSGVTQTPKHLITATGQRVTLRCSPRSGDLSVYWYQQSLDQGLQFLIQYYNGEERAKGNILERFSAQQFPDLHSELNLSSLELGDSALYFCASSVATGTGGMNTEAFFGQGTRLTVV.

The rearrangement uses TRBV7-9 and TRBJ1-2; D gene ambiguous. V was cut by 3 bases and J by 0 bases, with 14 bases left in between. The CDR3 length is 16 residues. CDR1 is SEHNR and CDR2 is FQNEAQ in the germline V gene (reference sequence). The CDR3 loop is CASSLRKDGANYGYTF. In DNA, the CDR3 is TGTGCCAGCAGCTTGAGGAAGGACGGAGCTAACTATGGCTACACCTTC.

J is TRBJ1-1 and V is TRBV7-9; D remains unclear. Per the germline V gene, CDR1 is SEHNR and CDR2 is FQNEAQ (reference sequence). V lost 3 bases, J lost 3 bases, and 14 bases lay in between. The CDR3 totals 15 residues. The chain's CDR3 is CASSFPAGWDTEAFF. CDR3 nucleotides: TGTGCCAGCAGCTTTCCGGCAGGATGGGACACTGAAGCTTTCTTT.

This clone was found a few times. The rearrangement joins TRBV10-3 to TRBJ2-7; tentatively, D is TRBD1 (8 bases). CDR3 length: 13 residues. V was pared by 10 bases and J by 3 bases, with 16 bases between. CDR1 and CDR2 from the germline V gene are ENHRY and SYGVKD. The CDR3 loop is CATGQGGGYEQYF. CDR3 DNA sequence: TGTGCCACAGGACAGGGAGGGGGCTACGAGCAGTACTTC.

The V and J genes are TRBV4-1 and TRBJ1-1; D is undetermined. Per the germline V gene, CDR1 is MGHRA and CDR2 is YSYEKL. The V end lost 4 bases, the J end lost 4 bases, and 13 bases lay between the germline ends. The CDR3 extends over 14 amino acids. The CDR3 DNA follows: TGCGCCAGCAGCCGAGAAGCTTTGGTCACTGAAGCTTTCTTT. Amino acid sequence: CASSREALVTEAFF.

The J gene is TRBJ1-1, the V gene TRBV7-8; D gene ambiguous. Germline values: CDR1 SGHVS, CDR2 FQNEAQ. CDR3 length equals 15 residues. V dropped 3 bases and J dropped 0 bases, with 11 bases sitting between them. DNA of the CDR3: TGTGCCAGCAGCTTTCGGAACAAAATGAACACTGAAGCTTTCTTT. The encoded protein is CASSFRNKMNTEAFF.

This clone was seen a few times. V usage is TRBV6-1 and J usage is TRBJ2-7; tentatively, D is TRBD1 (6 bases). Germline CDR1 and CDR2: MNHNS and SASEGT. Between the trimmed V and J ends, which lost 7 bases and 11 bases, there was a span of 21 bases. The length of the CDR3 is 13 residues. CDR3 loop: CASNPTIRGVEYF. CDR3 nucleotides: TGTGCCAGCAACCCTACAATCAGGGGAGTCGAGTACTTC.

V is TRBV5-1 and J is TRBJ2-7, with 12 bases fitting TRBD2. Trimming removed 4 bases from V and 1 base from J; junction bases left unmatched: 6. CDR1 is SGHRS, CDR2 YFSETQ, per germline. CDR3 size: 16 residues. CDR3 coding DNA: TGCGCCAGCAGCCAGGGACTAGCGGGTTTATCCTACGAGCAGTACTTC. This gives the protein CASSQGLAGLSYEQYF.

This rearrangement joins TRBV7-9 to TRBJ2-1; 7 bases are a match to TRBD1. The V and J ends lost 3 bases and 9 bases, in that order; junction bases with no gene match: 20. Per germline, CDR1 SEHNR and CDR2 FQNEAQ (reference sequence). CDR3 length equals 18 residues. As DNA, the CDR3 is TGTGCCAGCAGCTTTGCGACGGGACAGAGGGGGCCACACGTTGAGCAGTTCTTC. Translated: CASSFATGQRGPHVEQFF.

This rearrangement joins TRBV6-5 to TRBJ2-3; D is possibly TRBD2 (6 bases). Looked up from germline, CDR1 is MNHEY and CDR2 is SVGAGI. Trimming shortened V by 5 bases and J by 6 bases, and 9 bases separated the two germline ends. This CDR3 is built from 12 residues. The CDR3 protein is CASSRTSDTQYF. In nucleotides, the CDR3 is TGTGCCAGCAGTCGAACTAGCGATACGCAGTATTTT.

Comment on this clone: Additional DNA sequences in this sample encode the identical CDR3. The chain carries TRBV19 and TRBJ2-7, with a possible D match to TRBD1 (5 bases). The CDR3 spans 11 residues. V lost 3 bases and J 5 bases, leaving 5 bases between the germline ends. Per the germline V gene, CDR1 is LNHDA and CDR2 is SQIVND (reference sequence). The CDR3 sequence is CASSIRDEQYF. CDR3 DNA sequence: TGTGCCAGTAGTATCAGGGACGAGCAGTACTTC.

V is TRBV30 and J is TRBJ1-5; TRBD1 matches at 8 bases. The CDR3 sequence is 15 residues long. Germline V CDR1 and CDR2: GTSNPN, SVGIG (reference sequence). J was trimmed by 6 bases and V by 0 bases; bases with no gene match: 7. CDR3 amino acids: CAWSVRRGLGQPQHF. CDR3 sequence (DNA): TGTGCCTGGAGTGTACGCAGGGGGCTGGGTCAGCCCCAGCATTTT.

This clone was found once. The CDR3 DNA is TGTGCCATCAGAGATAGCGGGGGCTCCTACAATGAGCAGTTCTTC. Protein: CAIRDSGGSYNEQFF. The chain recombines TRBV10-3 with TRBJ2-1; 9 bases match TRBD2. The CDR3 contains 15 residues. Trimming cost V 6 bases and J 0 bases; bases outside gene matches: 3. Germline V gives CDR1 ENHRY, CDR2 SYGVKD.

CDR3 sequence reads: CAWKWGAETQYF. The CDR3 DNA sequence: TGTGCCTGGAAATGGGGGGCAGAGACCCAGTACTTC. This sequence joins TRBV30 and TRBJ2-5; tentatively, D is TRBD1 or TRBD2 (6 bases each). Trimming shortened V by 4 bases and J by 4 bases, and 10 bases separated the two germline ends. The CDR3 is 12 amino acids. Germline CDR1 reads GTSNPN; CDR2 reads SVGIG (reference sequence).

The J gene is TRBJ2-1, the V gene TRBV29-1, with TRBD2 matching over 11 bases. Germline CDR1 reads SQVTM; CDR2 reads ANQGSEA. CDR3 size: 11 residues. V lost 8 bases and J lost 8; bases outside the gene matches: 2. The CDR3 DNA follows: TGCAGCTTTAGCGGGAGGGATGAGCAGTTCTTC. Its protein product is CSFSGRDEQFF.

This chain connects TRBV13 to TRBJ2-7, with 7 nucleotides matching TRBD2. The CDR3 has 16 amino acids. CDR1 PRHDT and CDR2 FYEKMQ come from the germline V gene (reference sequence). V shed 0 bases, J shed 1 base, and the junction held 6 bases outside the gene matches. In DNA form, the CDR3 reads TGTGCCAGCAGCTTAGGATCGGGAGGCCGGTCCTACGAGCAGTACTTC. Translated, it gives CASSLGSGGRSYEQYF.

Turning to this clone: Possible read error: a much larger clone is one base away. Other nucleotide sequences in the sample specify the same CDR3. This chain links TRBV7-6 with TRBJ1-5; no firm D call. This CDR3 contains 13 residues. In germline, CDR1 is SGHVS, CDR2 FNYEAQ. The V end was cut by 1 base, the J end by 0 bases, with 1 base between. CDR3 nucleotides: TGTGCCAGCAGCTTAGATAGCAATCAGCCCCAGCATTTT. Its protein product is CASSLDSNQPQHF.

This sequence joins TRBV28 and TRBJ1-1, with D maybe TRBD1 (6 bases). This CDR3 has 15 amino acids. The germline V and J ends were trimmed by 7 bases and 4 bases, with 19 bases remaining between them. The germline CDR1 and CDR2 sequences are MDHEN and SYDVKM. The CDR3, as DNA: TGTGCCAGCATGTTGGGGGCGCGTGGGTTCACTGAAGCTTTCTTT. Protein product: CASMLGARGFTEAFF.

This sequence joins TRBV4-3 and TRBJ2-4; 9 nucleotides match TRBD1. V lost 1 base to trimming and J lost 5 bases; unmatched junction nucleotides: 3. The germline V gene has CDR1 LGHNA and CDR2 YSLEER. The CDR3 loop spans 15 amino acids. The CDR3 region has the DNA TGCGCCAGCAGCCAAGGGACAGGGGCCGAAAACATTCAGTACTTC. Its protein is CASSQGTGAENIQYF.

This chain links TRBV6-5 with TRBJ2-7; 8 bases align to TRBD1. From germline, CDR1 is MNHEY and CDR2 SVGAGI. V trimming: 2 bases; J trimming: 6 bases; junction bases outside the gene matches: 3. The CDR3 is 13 amino acids. The CDR3 loop is CASSYARGLEQYF. The CDR3 DNA is TGTGCCAGCAGTTACGCCAGGGGGCTCGAGCAGTACTTC.

The chain combines TRBV29-1 with TRBJ2-3; tentatively, D is TRBD2 (6 bases). The CDR3 spans 16 residues. Germline assignment: CDR1 SQVTM and CDR2 ANQGSEA. V lost 6 bases to trimming and J lost 2 bases, with 21 bases between them. This CDR3 reads CSVGIPRTTNTDTQYF. The CDR3 region has the DNA TGCAGCGTGGGAATACCCCGGACTACGAACACAGATACGCAGTATTTT.

The V and J genes are TRBV5-1 and TRBJ2-7; maybe TRBD1 (6 bases). The CDR3 sequence is 14 residues long. Trimming shortened V by 0 bases and J by 5 bases, and 12 bases separated the two germline ends. CDR1 is SGHRS, CDR2 YFSETQ, per germline. CDR3 DNA sequence: TGCGCCAGCAGCTTGGCCCGCCAGGGGAACGAGCAGTACTTC. As protein: CASSLARQGNEQYF.

This chain uses TRBV4-1 with TRBJ1-4; maybe TRBD1 (6 bases). The V and J ends lost 1 base and 8 bases respectively, with 20 bases between them. The CDR3 spans 17 residues. Germline-derived CDR1 and CDR2 are MGHRA and YSYEKL. CDR3 sequence: CASSQVRIDRRREKLFF. The CDR3 bases are TGCGCCAGCAGCCAAGTTCGAATCGACAGGCGCAGGGAAAAACTGTTTTTT.

CDR3 nucleotides: TGTGCCAGTAGTATAGCCGCAGGGGGCGTTTACGAGCAGTACTTC. Its translation is CASSIAAGGVYEQYF. The J gene is TRBJ2-7, the V gene TRBV19, with 8 positions matching TRBD1. J lost 4 bases, V lost 1 base, and 6 bases had no gene match. The CDR3 sequence is 15 residues long. Per germline, CDR1 LNHDA and CDR2 SQIVND (reference sequence).

This rearrangement joins TRBV2 to TRBJ2-7; D call uncertain. Germline values: CDR1 SNHLY, CDR2 FYNNEI. This CDR3 contains 10 residues. Trimming took off 6 bases at V and 5 bases at J, with 5 bases between the two ends. The CDR3 sequence: CASRGNEQYF. The CDR3 bases are TGTGCCAGCAGGGGAAACGAGCAGTACTTC.